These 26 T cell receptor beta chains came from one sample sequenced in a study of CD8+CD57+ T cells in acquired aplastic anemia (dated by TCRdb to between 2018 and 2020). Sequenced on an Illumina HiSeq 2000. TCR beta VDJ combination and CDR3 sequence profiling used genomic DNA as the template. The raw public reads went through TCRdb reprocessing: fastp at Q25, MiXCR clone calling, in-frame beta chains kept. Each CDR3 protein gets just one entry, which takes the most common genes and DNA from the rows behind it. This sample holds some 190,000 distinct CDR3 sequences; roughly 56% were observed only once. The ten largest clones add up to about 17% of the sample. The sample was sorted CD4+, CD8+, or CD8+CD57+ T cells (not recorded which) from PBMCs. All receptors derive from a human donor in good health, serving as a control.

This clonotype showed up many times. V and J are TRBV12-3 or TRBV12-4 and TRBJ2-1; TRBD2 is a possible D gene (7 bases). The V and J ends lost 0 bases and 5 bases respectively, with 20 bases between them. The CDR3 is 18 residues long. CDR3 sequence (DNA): TGTGCCAGCAGTTTAGCGCTAAGTGTAGGGGGGGCGGACAATGAGCAGTTCTTC. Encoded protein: CASSLALSVGGADNEQFF.

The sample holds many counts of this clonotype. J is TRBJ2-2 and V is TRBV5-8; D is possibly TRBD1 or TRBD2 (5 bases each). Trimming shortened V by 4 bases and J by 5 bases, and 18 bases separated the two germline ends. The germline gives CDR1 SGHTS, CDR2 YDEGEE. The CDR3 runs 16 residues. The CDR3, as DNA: TGTGCCAGCAGCCCGGGGACCGCGAAGGGAACCGGGGAGCTGTTTTTT. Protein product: CASSPGTAKGTGELFF.

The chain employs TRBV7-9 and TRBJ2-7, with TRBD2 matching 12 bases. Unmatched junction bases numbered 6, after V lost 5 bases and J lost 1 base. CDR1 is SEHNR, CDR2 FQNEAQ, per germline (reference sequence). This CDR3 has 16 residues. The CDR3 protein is CASSTRTSGKSYEQYF. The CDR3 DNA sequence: TGTGCCAGCAGCACCCGGACTAGCGGGAAATCCTACGAGCAGTACTTC.

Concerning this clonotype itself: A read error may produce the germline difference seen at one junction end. CDR3 DNA sequence: TGTGCCAGTAGTAGGGGGCTTAGCAATCAGCAGTTCTTC. Translated, it gives CASSRGLSNQQFF. The rearrangement joins TRBV19 to TRBJ2-1; D is perhaps TRBD1 (6 bases). The CDR3 totals 13 residues. Per germline, CDR1 LNHDA and CDR2 SQIVND (reference sequence).

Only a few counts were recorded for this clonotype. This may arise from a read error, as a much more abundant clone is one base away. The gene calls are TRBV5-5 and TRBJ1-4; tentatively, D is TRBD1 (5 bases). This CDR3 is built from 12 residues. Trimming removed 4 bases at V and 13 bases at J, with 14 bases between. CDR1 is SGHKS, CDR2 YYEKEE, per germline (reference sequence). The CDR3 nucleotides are TGTGCCAGCAGCCTCCAGGGCGCGGGACTGTTTTTT. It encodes CASSLQGAGLFF.

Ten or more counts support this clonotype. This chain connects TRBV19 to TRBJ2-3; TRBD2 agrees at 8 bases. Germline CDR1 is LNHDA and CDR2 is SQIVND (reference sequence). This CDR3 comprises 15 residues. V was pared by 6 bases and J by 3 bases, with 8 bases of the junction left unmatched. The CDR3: CASSPGTSRTDTQYF. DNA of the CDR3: TGTGCCAGTAGCCCCGGGACTAGTAGAACAGATACGCAGTATTTT.

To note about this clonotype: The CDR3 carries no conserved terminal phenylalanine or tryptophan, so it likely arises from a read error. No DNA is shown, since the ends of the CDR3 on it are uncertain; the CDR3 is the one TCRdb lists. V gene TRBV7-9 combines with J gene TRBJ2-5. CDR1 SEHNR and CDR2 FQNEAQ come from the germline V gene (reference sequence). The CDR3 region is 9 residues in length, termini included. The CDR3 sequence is CASSLEYLG.

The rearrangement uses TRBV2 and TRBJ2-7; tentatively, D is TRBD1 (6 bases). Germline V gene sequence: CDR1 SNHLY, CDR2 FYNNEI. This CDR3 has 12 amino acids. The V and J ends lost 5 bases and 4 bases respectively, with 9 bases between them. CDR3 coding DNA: TGTGCCAGCAGTACTACAGGGTACGAGCAGTACGTC. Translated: CASSTTGYEQYV.

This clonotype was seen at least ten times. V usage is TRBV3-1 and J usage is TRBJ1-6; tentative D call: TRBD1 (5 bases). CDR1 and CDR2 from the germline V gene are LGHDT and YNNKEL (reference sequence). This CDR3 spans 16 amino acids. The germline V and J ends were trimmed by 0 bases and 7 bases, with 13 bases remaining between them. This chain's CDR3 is CASSQDLGLGNSPLHF. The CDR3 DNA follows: TGTGCCAGCAGCCAAGATCTGGGACTTGGGAATTCACCCCTCCACTTT. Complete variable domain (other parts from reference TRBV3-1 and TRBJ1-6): DTAVSQTPKYLVTQMGNDKSIKCEQNLGHDTMYWYKQDSKKFLKIMFSYNNKELIINETVPNRFSPKSPDKAHLNLHINSLELGDSAVYFCASSQDLGLGNSPLHFGNGTRLTVT.

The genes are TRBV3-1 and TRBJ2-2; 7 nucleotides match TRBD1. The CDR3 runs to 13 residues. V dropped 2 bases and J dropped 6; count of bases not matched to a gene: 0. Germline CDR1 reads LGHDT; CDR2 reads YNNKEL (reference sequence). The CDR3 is CASSQTGAGELFF. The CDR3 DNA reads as TGTGCCAGCAGCCAAACAGGGGCCGGGGAGCTGTTTTTT.

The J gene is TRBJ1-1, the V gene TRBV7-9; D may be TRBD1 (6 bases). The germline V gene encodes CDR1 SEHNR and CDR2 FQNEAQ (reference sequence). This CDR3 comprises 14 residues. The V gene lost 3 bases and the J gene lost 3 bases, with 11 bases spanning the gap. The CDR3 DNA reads TGTGCCAGCAGCTTGAGGGGGGGGGACACTGAAGCTTTCTTT. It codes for CASSLRGGDTEAFF.

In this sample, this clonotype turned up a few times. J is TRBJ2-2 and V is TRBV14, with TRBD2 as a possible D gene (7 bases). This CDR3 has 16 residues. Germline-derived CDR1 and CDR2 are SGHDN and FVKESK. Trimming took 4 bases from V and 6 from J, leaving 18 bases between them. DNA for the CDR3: TGTGCCAGCAGCCGAAATAACGGGGGGCGCGCCGGGGAGCTGTTTTTT. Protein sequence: CASSRNNGGRAGELFF. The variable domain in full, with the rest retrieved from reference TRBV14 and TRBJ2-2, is EAGVTQFPSHSVIEKGQTVTLRCDPISGHDNLYWYRRVMGKEIKFLLHFVKESKQDESGMPNNRFLAERTGGTYSTLKVQPAELEDSGVYFCASSRNNGGRAGELFFGEGSRLTVL.

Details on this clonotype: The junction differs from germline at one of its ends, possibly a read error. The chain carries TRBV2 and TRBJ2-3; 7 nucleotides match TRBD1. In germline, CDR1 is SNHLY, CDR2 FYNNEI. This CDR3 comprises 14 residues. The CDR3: CATIPTGSTGTQYF. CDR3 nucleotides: TGTGCCACCATTCCGACAGGGTCCACAGGTACGCAGTATTTT.

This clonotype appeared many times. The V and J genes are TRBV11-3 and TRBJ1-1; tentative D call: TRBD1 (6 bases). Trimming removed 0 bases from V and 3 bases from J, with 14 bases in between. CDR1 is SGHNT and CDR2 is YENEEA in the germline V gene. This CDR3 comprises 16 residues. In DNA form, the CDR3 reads TGTGCCAGCAGCTTAGATCGAGGGGCAGGGGACACTGAAGCTTTCTTT. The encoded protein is CASSLDRGAGDTEAFF.

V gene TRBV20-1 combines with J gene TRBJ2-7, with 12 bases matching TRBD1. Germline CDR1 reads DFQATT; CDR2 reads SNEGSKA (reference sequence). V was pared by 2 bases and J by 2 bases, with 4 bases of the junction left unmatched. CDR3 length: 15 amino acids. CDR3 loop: CSARRGQGATYEQYF. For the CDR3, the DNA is TGCAGTGCTAGACGGGGACAGGGGGCCACCTACGAGCAGTACTTC.

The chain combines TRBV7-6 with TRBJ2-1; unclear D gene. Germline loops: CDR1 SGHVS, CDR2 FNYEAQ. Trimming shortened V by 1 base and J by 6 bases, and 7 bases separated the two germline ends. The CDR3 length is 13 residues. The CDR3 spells CASSLEDANEQFF. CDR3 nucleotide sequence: TGTGCCAGCAGCTTAGAAGACGCCAATGAGCAGTTCTTC.

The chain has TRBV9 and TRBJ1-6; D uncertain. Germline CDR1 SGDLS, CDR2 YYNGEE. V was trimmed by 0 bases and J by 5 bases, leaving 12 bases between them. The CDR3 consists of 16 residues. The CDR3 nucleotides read TGTGCCAGCAGCGTAGGTCAGGACCCTAATAATTCACCCCTCCACTTT. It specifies CASSVGQDPNNSPLHF. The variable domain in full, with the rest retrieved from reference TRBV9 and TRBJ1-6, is DSGVTQTPKHLITATGQRVTLRCSPRSGDLSVYWYQQSLDQGLQFLIQYYNGEERAKGNILERFSAQQFPDLHSELNLSSLELGDSALYFCASSVGQDPNNSPLHFGNGTRLTVT.

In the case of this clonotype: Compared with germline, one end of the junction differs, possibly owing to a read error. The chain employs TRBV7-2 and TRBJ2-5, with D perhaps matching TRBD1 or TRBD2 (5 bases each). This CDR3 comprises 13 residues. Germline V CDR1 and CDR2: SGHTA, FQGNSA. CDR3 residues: CASSRYTEGTQCF. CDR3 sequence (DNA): TGTGCCAGCAGCCGATATACGGAAGGGACCCAGTGCTTC. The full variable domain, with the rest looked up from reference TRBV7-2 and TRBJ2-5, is GAGVSQSPSNKVTEKGKDVELRCDPISGHTALYWYRQSLGQGLEFLIYFQGNSAPDKSGLPSDRFSAERTGGSVSTLTIQRTQQEDSAVYLCASSRYTEGTQCFGPGTRLLVL.

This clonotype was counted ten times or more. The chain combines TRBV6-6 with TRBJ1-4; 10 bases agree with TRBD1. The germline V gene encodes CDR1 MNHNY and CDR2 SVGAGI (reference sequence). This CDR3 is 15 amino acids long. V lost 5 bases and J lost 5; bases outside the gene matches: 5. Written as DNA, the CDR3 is TGTGCCAGCAGTCATGCGGGACAGGGGAATGAAAAACTGTTTTTT. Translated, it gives CASSHAGQGNEKLFF.

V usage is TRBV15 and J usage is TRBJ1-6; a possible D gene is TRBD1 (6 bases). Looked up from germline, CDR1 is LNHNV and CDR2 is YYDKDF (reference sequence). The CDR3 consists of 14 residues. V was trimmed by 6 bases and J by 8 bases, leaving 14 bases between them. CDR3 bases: TGTGCCACCAGTGGAAGGGACATTTATTCACCCCTCCACTTT. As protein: CATSGRDIYSPLHF.

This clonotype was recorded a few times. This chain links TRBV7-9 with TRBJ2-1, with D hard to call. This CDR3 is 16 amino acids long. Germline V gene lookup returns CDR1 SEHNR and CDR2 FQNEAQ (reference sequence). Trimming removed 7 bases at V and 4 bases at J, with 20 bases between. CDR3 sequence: CASTTNRPTLYNEQFF. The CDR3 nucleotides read TGTGCCAGCACCACGAACAGACCCACACTATACAATGAGCAGTTCTTC.

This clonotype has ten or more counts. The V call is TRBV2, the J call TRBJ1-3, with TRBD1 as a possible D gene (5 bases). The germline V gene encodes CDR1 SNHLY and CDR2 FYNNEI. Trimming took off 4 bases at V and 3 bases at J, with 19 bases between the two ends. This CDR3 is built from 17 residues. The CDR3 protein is CASSVTRDGGVGNTIYF. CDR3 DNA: TGTGCCAGCAGTGTAACCCGGGATGGAGGGGTTGGAAACACCATATATTTT.

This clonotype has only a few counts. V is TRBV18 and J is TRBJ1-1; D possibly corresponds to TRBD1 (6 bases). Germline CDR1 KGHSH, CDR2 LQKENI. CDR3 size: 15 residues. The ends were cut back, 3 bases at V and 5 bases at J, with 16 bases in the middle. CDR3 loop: CASSPPAGARTEAFF. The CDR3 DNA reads TGTGCCAGCTCACCCCCGGCGGGGGCACGGACTGAAGCTTTCTTT.

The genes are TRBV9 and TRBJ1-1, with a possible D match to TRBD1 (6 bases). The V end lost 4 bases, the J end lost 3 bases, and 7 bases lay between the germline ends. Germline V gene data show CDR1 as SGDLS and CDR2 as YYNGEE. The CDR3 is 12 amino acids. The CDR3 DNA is TGTGCCAGCAGCCCAGGGGACACTGAAGCTTTCTTT. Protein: CASSPGDTEAFF.

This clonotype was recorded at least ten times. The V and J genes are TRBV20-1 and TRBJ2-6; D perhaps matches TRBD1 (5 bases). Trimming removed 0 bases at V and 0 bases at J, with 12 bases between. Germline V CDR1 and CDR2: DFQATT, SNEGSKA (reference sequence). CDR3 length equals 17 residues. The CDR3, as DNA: TGCAGTGCTAGAGAGGGGCTTCCTAACTCTGGGGCCAACGTCCTGACTTTC. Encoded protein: CSAREGLPNSGANVLTF.

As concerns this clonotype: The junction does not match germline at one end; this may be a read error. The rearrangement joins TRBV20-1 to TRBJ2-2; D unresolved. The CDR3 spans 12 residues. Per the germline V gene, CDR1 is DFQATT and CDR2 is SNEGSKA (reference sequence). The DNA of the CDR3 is TGCAGTGCTACGTCGAACACTGGGGAGCTGTTTTTT. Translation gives CSATSNTGELFF.